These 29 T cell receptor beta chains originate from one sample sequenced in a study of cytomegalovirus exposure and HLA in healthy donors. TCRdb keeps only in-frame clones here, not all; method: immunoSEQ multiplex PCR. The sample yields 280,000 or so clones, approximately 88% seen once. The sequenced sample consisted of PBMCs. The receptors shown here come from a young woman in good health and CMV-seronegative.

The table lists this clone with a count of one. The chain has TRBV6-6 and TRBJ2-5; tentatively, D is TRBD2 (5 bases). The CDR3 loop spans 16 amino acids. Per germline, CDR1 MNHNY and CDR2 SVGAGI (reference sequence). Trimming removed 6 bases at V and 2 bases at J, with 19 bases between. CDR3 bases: TGTGCCAGCAGGGGGATGAACGCGGGTCAGCAAGAGACCCAGTACTTC. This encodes CASRGMNAGQQETQYF.

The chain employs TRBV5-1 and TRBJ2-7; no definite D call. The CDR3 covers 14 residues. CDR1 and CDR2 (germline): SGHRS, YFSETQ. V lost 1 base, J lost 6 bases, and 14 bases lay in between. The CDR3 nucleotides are TGCGCCAGCAGCTTGAGTTCTAGATCGGGCGAGCAGTACTTC. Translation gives CASSLSSRSGEQYF.

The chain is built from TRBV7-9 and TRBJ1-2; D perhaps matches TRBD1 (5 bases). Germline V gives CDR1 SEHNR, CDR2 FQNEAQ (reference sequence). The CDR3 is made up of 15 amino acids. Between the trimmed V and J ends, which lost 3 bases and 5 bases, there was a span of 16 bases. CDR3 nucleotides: TGTGCCAGCAGCTTCCCCGGGGGACTAGTATATGGCTACACCTTC. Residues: CASSFPGGLVYGYTF.

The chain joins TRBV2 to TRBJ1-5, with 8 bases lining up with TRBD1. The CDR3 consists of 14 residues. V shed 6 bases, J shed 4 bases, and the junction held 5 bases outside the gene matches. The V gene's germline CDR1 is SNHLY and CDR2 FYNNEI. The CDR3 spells CASRGRTGNQPQHF. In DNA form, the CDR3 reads TGTGCCAGCAGAGGGAGGACAGGGAATCAGCCCCAGCATTTT.

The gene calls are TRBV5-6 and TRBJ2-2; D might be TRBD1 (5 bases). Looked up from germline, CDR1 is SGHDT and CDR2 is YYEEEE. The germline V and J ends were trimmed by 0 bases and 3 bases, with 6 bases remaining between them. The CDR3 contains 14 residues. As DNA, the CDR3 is TGTGCCAGCAGCTTGGGGACATACACCGGGGAGCTGTTTTTT. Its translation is CASSLGTYTGELFF.

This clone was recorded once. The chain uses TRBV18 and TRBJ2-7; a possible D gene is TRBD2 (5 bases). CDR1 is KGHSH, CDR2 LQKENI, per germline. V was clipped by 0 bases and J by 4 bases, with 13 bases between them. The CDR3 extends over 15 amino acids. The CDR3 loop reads CASSPPRAPKYEQYF. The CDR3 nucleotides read TGTGCCAGCTCACCACCGAGGGCCCCCAAGTACGAGCAGTACTTC.

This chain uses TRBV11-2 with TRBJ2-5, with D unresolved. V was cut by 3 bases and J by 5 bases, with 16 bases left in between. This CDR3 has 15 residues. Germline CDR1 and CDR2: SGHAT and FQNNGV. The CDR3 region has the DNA TGTGCCAGCAGCTTTCCAGGAAGTGGCGAGGAGACCCAGTACTTC. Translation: CASSFPGSGEETQYF.

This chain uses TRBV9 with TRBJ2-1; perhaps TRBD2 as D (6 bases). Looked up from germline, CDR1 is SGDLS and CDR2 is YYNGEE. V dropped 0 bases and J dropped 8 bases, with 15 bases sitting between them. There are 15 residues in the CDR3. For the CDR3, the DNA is TGTGCCAGCAGCGTAGTTGTGGCGGGGTTCGATGAGCAGTTCTTC. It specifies CASSVVVAGFDEQFF.

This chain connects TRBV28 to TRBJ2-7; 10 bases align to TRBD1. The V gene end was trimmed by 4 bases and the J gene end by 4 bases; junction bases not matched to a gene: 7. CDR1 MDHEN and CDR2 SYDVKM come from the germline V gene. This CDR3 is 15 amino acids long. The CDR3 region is CASSSPGTGVYEQYF. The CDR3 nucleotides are TGTGCCAGCAGTTCTCCCGGGACAGGGGTTTACGAGCAGTACTTC.

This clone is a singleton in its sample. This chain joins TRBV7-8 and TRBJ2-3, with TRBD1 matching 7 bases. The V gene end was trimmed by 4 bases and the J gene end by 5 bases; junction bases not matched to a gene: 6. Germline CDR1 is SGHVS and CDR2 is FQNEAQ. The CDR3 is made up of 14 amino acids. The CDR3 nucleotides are TGTGCCAGCAGCTCCACCGACAGGGTAGATACGCAGTATTTT. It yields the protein CASSSTDRVDTQYF.

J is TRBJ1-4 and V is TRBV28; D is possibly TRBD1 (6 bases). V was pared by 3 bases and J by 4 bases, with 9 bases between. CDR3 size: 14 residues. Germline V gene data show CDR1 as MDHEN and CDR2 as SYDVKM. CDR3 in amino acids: CASSLDSINEKLFF. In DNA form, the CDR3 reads TGTGCCAGCAGTTTGGACAGCATTAATGAAAAACTGTTTTTT. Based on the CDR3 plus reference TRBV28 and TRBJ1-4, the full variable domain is DVKVTQSSRYLVKRTGEKVFLECVQDMDHENMFWYRQDPGLGLRLIYFSYDVKMKEKGDIPEGYSVSREKKERFSLILESASTNQTSMYLCASSLDSINEKLFFGSGTQLSVL.

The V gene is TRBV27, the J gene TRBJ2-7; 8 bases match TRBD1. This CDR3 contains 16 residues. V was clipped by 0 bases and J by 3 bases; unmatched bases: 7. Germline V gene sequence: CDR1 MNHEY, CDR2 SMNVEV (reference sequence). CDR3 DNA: TGTGCCAGCAGTTTATCACCGGGACAGGTGCGCTACGAGCAGTACTTC. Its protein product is CASSLSPGQVRYEQYF.

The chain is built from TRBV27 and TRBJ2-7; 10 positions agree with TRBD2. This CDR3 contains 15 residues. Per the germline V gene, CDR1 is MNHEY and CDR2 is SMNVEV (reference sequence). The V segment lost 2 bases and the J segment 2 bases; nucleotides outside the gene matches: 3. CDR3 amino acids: CASSLGLAGAYEQYF. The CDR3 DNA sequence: TGTGCCAGCAGTTTAGGGCTAGCGGGAGCCTACGAGCAGTACTTC.

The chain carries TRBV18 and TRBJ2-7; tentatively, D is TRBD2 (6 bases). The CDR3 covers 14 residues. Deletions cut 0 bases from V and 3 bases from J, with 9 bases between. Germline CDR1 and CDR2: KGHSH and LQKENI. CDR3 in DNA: TGTGCCAGCTCACCACCGGCGGGAAGCTACGAGCAGTACTTC. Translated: CASSPPAGSYEQYF.

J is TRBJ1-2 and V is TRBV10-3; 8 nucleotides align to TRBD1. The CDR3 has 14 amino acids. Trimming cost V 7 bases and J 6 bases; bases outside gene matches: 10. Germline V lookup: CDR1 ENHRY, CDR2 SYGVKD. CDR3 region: CAINSGQGRNGYTF. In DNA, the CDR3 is TGTGCCATCAACTCAGGACAGGGAAGAAATGGCTACACCTTC.

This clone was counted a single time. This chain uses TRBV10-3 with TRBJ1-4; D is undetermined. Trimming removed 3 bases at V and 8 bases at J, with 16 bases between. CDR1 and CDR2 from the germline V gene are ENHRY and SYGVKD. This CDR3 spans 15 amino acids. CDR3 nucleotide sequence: TGTGCCATCAGTGATGGCCCAGGAAACACGGAAAAACTGTTTTTT. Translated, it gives CAISDGPGNTEKLFF.

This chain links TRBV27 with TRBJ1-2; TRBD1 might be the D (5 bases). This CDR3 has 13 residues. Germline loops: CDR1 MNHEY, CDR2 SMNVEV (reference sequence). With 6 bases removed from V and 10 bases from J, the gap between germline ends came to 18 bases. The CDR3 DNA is TGTGCCAGCAGCGATTGGGGCAGGGCCGACTACACCTTC. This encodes CASSDWGRADYTF.

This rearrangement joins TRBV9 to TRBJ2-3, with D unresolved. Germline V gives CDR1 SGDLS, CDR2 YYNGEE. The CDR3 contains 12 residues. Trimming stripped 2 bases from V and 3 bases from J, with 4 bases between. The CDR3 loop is CASSVSTDTQYF. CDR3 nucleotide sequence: TGTGCCAGCAGCGTCAGTACAGATACGCAGTATTTT.

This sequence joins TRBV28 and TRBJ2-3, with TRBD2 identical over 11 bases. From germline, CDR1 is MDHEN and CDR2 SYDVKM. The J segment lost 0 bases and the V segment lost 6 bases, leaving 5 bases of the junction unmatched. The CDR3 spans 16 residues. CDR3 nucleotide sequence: TGTGCCAGCAGGGATGGGACTAGCGGAAGCACAGATACGCAGTATTTT. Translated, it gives CASRDGTSGSTDTQYF.

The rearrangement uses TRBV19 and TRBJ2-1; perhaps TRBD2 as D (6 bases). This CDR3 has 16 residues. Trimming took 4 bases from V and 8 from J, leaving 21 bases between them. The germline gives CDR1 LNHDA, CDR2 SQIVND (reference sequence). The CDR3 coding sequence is TGTGCCAGTAGTACAACGGGACTCCTCTCGGGAGATGAGCAGTTCTTC. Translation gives CASSTTGLLSGDEQFF.

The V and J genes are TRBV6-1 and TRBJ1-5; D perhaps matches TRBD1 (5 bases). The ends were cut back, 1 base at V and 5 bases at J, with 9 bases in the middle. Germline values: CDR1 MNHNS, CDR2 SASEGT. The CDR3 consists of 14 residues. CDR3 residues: CASSEGRVHQPQHF. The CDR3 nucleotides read TGTGCCAGCAGTGAAGGCAGGGTCCATCAGCCCCAGCATTTT.

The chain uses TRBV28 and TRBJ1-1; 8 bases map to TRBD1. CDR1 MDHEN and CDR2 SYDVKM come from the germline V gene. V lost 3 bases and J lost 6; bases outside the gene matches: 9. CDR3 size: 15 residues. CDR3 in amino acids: CASSFRGRLASEAFF. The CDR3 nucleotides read TGTGCCAGCAGTTTCAGGGGGCGTCTGGCCTCTGAAGCTTTCTTT.

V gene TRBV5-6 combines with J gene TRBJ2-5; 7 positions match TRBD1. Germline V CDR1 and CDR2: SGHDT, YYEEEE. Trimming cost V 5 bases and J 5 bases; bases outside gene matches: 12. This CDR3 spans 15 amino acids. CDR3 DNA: TGTGCCAGCAGACCCGGACAGGCTCCGGGGGAGACCCAGTACTTC. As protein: CASRPGQAPGETQYF.

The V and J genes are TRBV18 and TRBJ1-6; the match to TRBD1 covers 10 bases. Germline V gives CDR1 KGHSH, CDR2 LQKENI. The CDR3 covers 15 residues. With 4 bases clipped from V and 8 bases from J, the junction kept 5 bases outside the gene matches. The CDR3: CASSRDRGADSPLHF. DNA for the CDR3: TGTGCCAGCTCACGGGACAGGGGAGCTGATTCACCCCTCCACTTT.

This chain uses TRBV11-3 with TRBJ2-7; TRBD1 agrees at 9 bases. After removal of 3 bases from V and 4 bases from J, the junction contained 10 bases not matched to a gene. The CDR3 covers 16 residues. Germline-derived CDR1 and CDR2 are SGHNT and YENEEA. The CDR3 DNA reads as TGTGCCAGCAGCTTTGGGTTGGGACAGGGTCCTTACGAGCAGTACTTC. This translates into CASSFGLGQGPYEQYF.

In nucleotides, the CDR3 is TGTGCCAGCAGTCAACAGGGTACAACTTCCTACGAGCAGTACTTC. Its protein is CASSQQGTTSYEQYF. The chain joins TRBV6-5 to TRBJ2-7, with a weak D call TRBD1 (6 bases). The CDR3 spans 15 residues. Germline assignment: CDR1 MNHEY and CDR2 SVGAGI. Trimming removed 5 bases from V and 1 base from J, with 15 bases in between.

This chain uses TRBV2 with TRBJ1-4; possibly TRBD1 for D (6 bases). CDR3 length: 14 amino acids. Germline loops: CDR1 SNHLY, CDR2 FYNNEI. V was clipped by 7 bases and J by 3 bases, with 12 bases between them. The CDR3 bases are TGTGCCAGCACAAGGGACACACCTAATGAAAAACTGTTTTTT. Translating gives CASTRDTPNEKLFF.

The CDR3 reads CASSSRRDREYEQYF. The DNA for the CDR3 is TGTGCCAGCAGCTCCAGACGGGACAGAGAATACGAGCAGTACTTC. The chain carries TRBV11-1 and TRBJ2-7, with TRBD1 matching 7 bases. CDR1 is SGHAT, CDR2 FQDESV, per germline (reference sequence). V shed 4 bases and J 4 bases; nucleotides not matched to a gene: 10. The CDR3 has 15 amino acids.

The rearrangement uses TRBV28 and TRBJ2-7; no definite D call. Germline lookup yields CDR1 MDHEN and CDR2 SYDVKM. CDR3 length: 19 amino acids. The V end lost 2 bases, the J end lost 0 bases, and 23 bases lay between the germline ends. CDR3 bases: TGTGCCAGCAGTTTAAGTTCTTACAGTTTGGCCCCGAGCTCCTACGAGCAGTACTTC. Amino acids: CASSLSSYSLAPSSYEQYF. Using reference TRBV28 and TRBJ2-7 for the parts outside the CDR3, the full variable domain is DVKVTQSSRYLVKRTGEKVFLECVQDMDHENMFWYRQDPGLGLRLIYFSYDVKMKEKGDIPEGYSVSREKKERFSLILESASTNQTSMYLCASSLSSYSLAPSSYEQYFGPGTRLTVT.